This TCR beta chain was captured in a study of regulatory T cells in long-lasting Graves disease. Germline lookup yields CDR1 SGHAT and CDR2 FQNNGV. V was trimmed by 0 bases and J by 10 bases, leaving 12 bases between them. CDR3 length equals 13 residues. Specified time point: newly diagnosed GD, antithyroid drugs for less than 3 months. Researchers made the TCR library from RNA that was extracted from PBMCs. Arm-PCR with iRepertoire HTBI primers amplified the CDR3 regions for these TCR beta libraries. TCRdb called the multiplex PCR reads again in MiXCR, with one record for every CDR3 protein. The table records approximately 400,000 distinct CDR3 sequences, 15% of them present only once. This clonotype was counted ten times or more. These data also formed part of another study, on T cells in Graves' hyperthyroidism and ophthalmopathy.

The rearrangement links TRBV11-2 to TRBJ1-2; no clear D gene. Sequencing used peripheral blood mononuclear cells (PBMCs), obtained at new diagnosis, from a patient treated with antithyroid drugs. The clonotype originates from a woman in her twenties or thirties with Graves disease. The CDR3 DNA is TGTGCCAGCAGCTTAGATCGCGCACTTTCCTACACCTTC. Protein sequence: CASSLDRALSYTF. Variable domain in full (rest from reference TRBV11-2 and TRBJ1-2): EAGVAQSPRYKIIEKRQSVAFWCNPISGHATLYWYQQILGQGPKLLIQFQNNGVVDDSQLPKDRFSAERLKGVDSTLKIQPAKLEDSAVYLCASSLDRALSYTFGSGTRLTVV.